One sample yielded the 30 T cell receptor beta chains listed below, sequenced in a study of T cells in Graves' hyperthyroidism and ophthalmopathy. The CDR3 regions of TCR beta were amplified from RNA transcripts. First-round RT-PCR of the TCR CDR3 relied on the HTBI primer set. TCRdb redid the calling of the multiplex PCR reads with MiXCR, one entry per CDR3 protein. The data contain about 540,000 distinct CDR3 sequences, 46% of them singletons. Sequenced input: peripheral blood or thyroid tissue (not recorded which). These receptors were taken from a woman under 30 with Graves' hyperthyroidism.

There are many counts of this clonotype. This sequence joins TRBV5-6 and TRBJ2-5; D remains ambiguous. V dropped 4 bases and J dropped 3 bases, with 19 bases sitting between them. This CDR3 has 16 amino acids. Per the germline V gene, CDR1 is SGHDT and CDR2 is YYEEEE. The CDR3 loop reads CASSHKTRAQEETQYF. The CDR3 bases are TGTGCCAGCAGCCATAAGACAAGGGCCCAAGAAGAGACCCAGTACTTC.

The genes are TRBV7-6 and TRBJ1-1; 9 nucleotides align to TRBD1. With 0 bases clipped from V and 1 base from J, the junction kept 3 bases outside the gene matches. This CDR3 is 16 amino acids long. The germline V gene has CDR1 SGHVS and CDR2 FNYEAQ. The CDR3 sequence is CASSLARTGANTEAFF. The CDR3 DNA is TGTGCCAGCAGCTTAGCGAGGACAGGGGCGAACACTGAAGCTTTCTTT.

This clonotype was seen only a few times. The chain joins TRBV20-1 to TRBJ1-3, with D unresolved. V was pared by 5 bases and J by 2 bases, with 4 bases between. The CDR3 extends over 11 amino acids. CDR1 and CDR2 from the germline V gene are DFQATT and SNEGSKA (reference sequence). The CDR3 DNA sequence: TGCAGTGCTGTCACTGGAAACACCATATATTTT. Its translation is CSAVTGNTIYF.

This clonotype was seen more than once but under ten times. The chain carries TRBV3-2 and TRBJ1-2. TRBV3-2 is marked as a pseudogene. This CDR3 is built from 12 residues. CDR3 sequence: CASSRGLYGYTF. The CDR3 coding sequence is TGTGCCAGCAGCCGCGGGCTCTATGGCTACACCTTC.

This rearrangement joins TRBV20-1 to TRBJ2-7, with 8 bases lining up with TRBD2. From germline, CDR1 is DFQATT and CDR2 SNEGSKA (reference sequence). Germline trimming cut 3 bases from V and 2 bases from J; bases unmatched to any gene: 9. The length of the CDR3 is 15 residues. The CDR3: CSARDLAGLTYEQYF. CDR3 bases: TGCAGTGCTAGGGACCTAGCGGGTCTTACCTACGAGCAGTACTTC.

Concerning this clonotype itself: A much larger clone differs by one base, so this may be a read error. The chain employs TRBV5-1 and TRBJ1-5, with unresolved D. Germline V gene sequence: CDR1 SGHRS, CDR2 YFSETQ. The CDR3 covers 15 residues. Here the CDR3 DNA reads TGCGCCAGCAGCTTGGGGCCTTCTAGCAATCAGCCCCGGCATTTT. Amino acids: CASSLGPSSNQPRHF.

A word on this clonotype: This could be a read error, since a much larger clone is one nucleotide away. The V call is TRBV7-9, the J call TRBJ1-1; no firm D call. This CDR3 region has 15 residues. The germline V gene has CDR1 SEHNR and CDR2 FQNEAQ (reference sequence). As DNA, the CDR3 is TGTGCCAGCAGCCTCCAGGAAGGGTATTACACTAAAGCTTTCTTT. It yields the protein CASSLQEGYYTKAFF.

This clonotype was counted at least ten times. The chain employs TRBV5-1 and TRBJ1-2; D unresolved. Trimming removed 4 bases from V and 7 bases from J, with 14 bases in between. CDR1 is SGHRS, CDR2 YFSETQ, per germline. The CDR3 covers 13 residues. CDR3 DNA: TGCGCCAGCAGCCCGGATCATAAGGGTGGCTACACCTTC. Protein sequence: CASSPDHKGGYTF.

The chain links TRBV29-1 to TRBJ2-3, with 10 bases that match TRBD2. V was pared by 7 bases and J by 1 base, with 2 bases of the junction left unmatched. Per germline, CDR1 SQVTM and CDR2 ANQGSEA. The length of the CDR3 is 13 residues. The CDR3 DNA follows: TGCAGCGCAGGACTAGCGGGCACAGATACGCAGTATTTT. Protein sequence: CSAGLAGTDTQYF.

This clonotype was seen repeatedly, ten times or more. This chain uses TRBV7-9 with TRBJ1-2; unclear D gene. Germline CDR1 and CDR2: SEHNR and FQNEAQ (reference sequence). This CDR3 is 14 amino acids long. Between the trimmed V and J ends, which lost 3 bases and 2 bases, there was a span of 10 bases. The CDR3 loop reads CASSLGVSNYGYTF. CDR3 sequence (DNA): TGTGCCAGCAGCTTGGGAGTATCCAACTATGGCTACACCTTC. The full variable domain, completed using reference TRBV7-9 and TRBJ1-2, is DTGVSQNPRHKITKRGQNVTFRCDPISEHNRLYWYRQTLGQGPEFLTYFQNEAQLEKSRLLSDRFSAERPKGSFSTLEIQRTEQGDSAMYLCASSLGVSNYGYTFGSGTRLTVV.

With regard to this clonotype: A much larger clone is a single base away; this may be a read error. The chain carries TRBV24-1 and TRBJ1-1; D is ambiguous. V was shortened by 5 bases and J by 4 bases, with 10 bases between the two germline ends. The CDR3 is made up of 13 amino acids. Per the germline V gene, CDR1 is KGHDR and CDR2 is SFDVKD. DNA for the CDR3: TGTGCCACCAGTGGCCGCTCGGGCACTGAAGCTTTCTTT. Translating gives CATSGRSGTEAFF.

The V call is TRBV7-3, the J call TRBJ2-5; D possibly matches TRBD1 or TRBD2 (5 bases each). Germline CDR1 reads SGHTA; CDR2 reads FQGTGA. Trimming removed 5 bases from V and 6 bases from J, with 13 bases in between. This CDR3 has 13 residues. CDR3 DNA: TGTGCCAGCAGCATCCGATCGGGGCAGACCCAGTACTTC. It translates to CASSIRSGQTQYF.

This clonotype was counted ten times or more. This rearrangement joins TRBV5-1 to TRBJ2-7; D ambiguous. Germline V gene data show CDR1 as SGHRS and CDR2 as YFSETQ. V was cut by 1 base and J by 5 bases, with 13 bases left in between. The CDR3 loop spans 14 amino acids. The CDR3 DNA reads as TGCGCCAGCAGCTTGTTCACCACTACTAACGAGCAGTACTTC. This sequence encodes CASSLFTTTNEQYF.

The rearrangement uses TRBV7-9 and TRBJ2-7, with 7 bases lining up with TRBD2. The J call is uncertain, as TRBJ2-1 better fits the DNA end. From germline, CDR1 is SEHNR and CDR2 FQNEAQ (reference sequence). The CDR3 runs to 16 residues. DNA of the CDR3: TGTGCCAGCAGCTGGTCCAAAGGTGGCGGGAGAGGTGAGCAGTTCTTC. It specifies CASSWSKGGGRGEQFF.

The genes are TRBV20-1 and TRBJ1-2; perhaps TRBD1 as D (5 bases). The CDR3 runs to 17 residues. Between the trimmed V and J ends, which lost 5 bases and 0 bases, there was a span of 22 bases. Germline V CDR1 and CDR2: DFQATT, SNEGSKA (reference sequence). The CDR3 coding sequence is TGCAGTGCTGGGGGAGGTTCCGGAGGGGCGGCTAACTATGGCTACACCTTC. It is translated as CSAGGGSGGAANYGYTF.

The V gene is TRBV5-1, the J gene TRBJ1-5; TRBD1 is a possible D gene (6 bases). Deletions cut 3 bases from V and 1 base from J, with 14 bases between. The CDR3 length is 16 residues. Germline V gene sequence: CDR1 SGHRS, CDR2 YFSETQ. In DNA form, the CDR3 reads TGCGCCAGCAGCTCGACAGGCAGGTGGAGCAATCAGCCCCAGCATTTT. It specifies CASSSTGRWSNQPQHF.

There are many counts of this clonotype. The chain employs TRBV7-9 and TRBJ2-7; 7 bases align to TRBD2. V was clipped by 0 bases and J by 4 bases; unmatched bases: 6. Per germline, CDR1 SEHNR and CDR2 FQNEAQ (reference sequence). CDR3 length equals 15 residues. CDR3 in amino acids: CASSLAGGREYEQYF. For the CDR3, the DNA is TGTGCCAGCAGCTTAGCAGGTGGGAGGGAGTACGAGCAGTACTTC.

This clonotype has just a few counts. The V and J genes are TRBV2 and TRBJ1-3, with D unresolved. The germline gives CDR1 SNHLY, CDR2 FYNNEI. Trimming removed 10 bases from V and 0 bases from J, with 19 bases in between. The CDR3 runs 16 residues. CDR3 bases: TGTGCCACCAACTATCTAGCCACCGACTCTGGAAACACCATATATTTT. This sequence encodes CATNYLATDSGNTIYF.

This clonotype was found many times. V and J are TRBV7-9 and TRBJ1-4; D is possibly TRBD1 (5 bases). This CDR3 is built from 15 residues. Trimming shortened V by 4 bases and J by 6 bases, and 15 bases separated the two germline ends. The germline gives CDR1 SEHNR, CDR2 FQNEAQ (reference sequence). DNA for the CDR3: TGTGCCAGCAGCTGGGTAGAGGGACGGGATGAAAAACTGTTTTTT. The encoded protein is CASSWVEGRDEKLFF. Full variable domain (missing parts from reference TRBV7-9 and TRBJ1-4): DTGVSQNPRHKITKRGQNVTFRCDPISEHNRLYWYRQTLGQGPEFLTYFQNEAQLEKSRLLSDRFSAERPKGSFSTLEIQRTEQGDSAMYLCASSWVEGRDEKLFFGSGTQLSVL.

The chain uses TRBV20-1 and TRBJ2-7, with 8 bases aligning to TRBD1. V trimming: 4 bases; J trimming: 0 bases; junction bases outside the gene matches: 14. There are 17 residues in the CDR3. Germline CDR1 is DFQATT and CDR2 is SNEGSKA (reference sequence). The CDR3 DNA follows: TGCAGTGCTAAGATTCGGACAGGGCTGGGGAGCTCCTACGAGCAGTACTTC. Encoded protein: CSAKIRTGLGSSYEQYF.

The J gene is TRBJ1-6, the V gene TRBV2, with TRBD1 as a possible D gene (6 bases). Germline V gene data show CDR1 as SNHLY and CDR2 as FYNNEI. V lost 5 bases and J lost 7, with 15 bases in between. This CDR3 is 15 amino acids long. The CDR3 region is CASSFGDKSNSPLHF. In DNA, the CDR3 is TGTGCCAGCAGTTTCGGGGACAAATCCAATTCACCCCTCCACTTT.

There are many counts of this clonotype. This sequence joins TRBV2 and TRBJ1-2; D gene uncertain. This CDR3 spans 13 amino acids. Germline lookup yields CDR1 SNHLY and CDR2 FYNNEI. V was shortened by 8 bases and J by 8 bases, with 18 bases between the two germline ends. The DNA for the CDR3 is TGTGCCAGCGCCTCTACCCCGGACGTAGGCTACACCTTC. Its translation: CASASTPDVGYTF.

A word on this clonotype: The junction differs from germline at one of its ends, possibly a read error. V usage is TRBV7-6 and J usage is TRBJ2-7; maybe TRBD1 (5 bases). This CDR3 contains 14 residues. Germline V gene data show CDR1 as SGHVS and CDR2 as FNYEAQ. The CDR3 coding sequence is TGTGCCAGCAGCTTAATAGACAGCTCCTACGAGCAGTGCTTC. Translation: CASSLIDSSYEQCF.

J is TRBJ1-2 and V is TRBV7-9; perhaps TRBD1 as D (5 bases). The V end was cut by 5 bases, the J end by 7 bases, with 17 bases between. Germline V gives CDR1 SEHNR, CDR2 FQNEAQ (reference sequence). The CDR3 spans 14 residues. The CDR3 nucleotides read TGTGCCAGCAGCCCGACAGAGGGTTTAGGTGGCTACACCTTC. Protein sequence: CASSPTEGLGGYTF.

At least ten counts were recorded for this clonotype. The V and J genes are TRBV6-5 and TRBJ1-5; perhaps TRBD1 as D (5 bases). V was shortened by 2 bases and J by 4 bases, with 12 bases between the two germline ends. Germline CDR1 and CDR2: MNHEY and SVGAGI. The CDR3 is 15 amino acids. This chain's CDR3 is CASSYGTSKNQPQHF. In nucleotides, the CDR3 is TGTGCCAGCAGTTACGGGACGAGTAAAAATCAGCCCCAGCATTTT.

This clonotype has a handful of counts. CDR3 DNA sequence: TGTGCTAGCGTAGAACAGGGCCAAGAGACCCAGTACTTC. It is translated as CASVEQGQETQYF. V and J are TRBV25-1 and TRBJ2-5; a possible D gene is TRBD1 (6 bases). The CDR3 loop spans 13 amino acids. The germline V gene encodes CDR1 MGHDK and CDR2 SYGVNS. The whole variable domain, remainder taken from reference TRBV25-1 and TRBJ2-5, is EADIYQTPRYLVIGTGKKITLECSQTMGHDKMYWYQQDPGMELHLIHYSYGVNSTEKGDLSSESTVSRIRTEHFPLTLESARPSHTSQYLCASVEQGQETQYFGPGTRLLVL.

The sample holds one count of this clonotype. The DNA is left out, because the CDR3 cannot be placed on it with certainty; the CDR3 is given as TCRdb lists it. This sequence joins TRBV7-9 and TRBJ2-5; the table's D call TRBD2 went unverified against the DNA. Germline assignment: CDR1 SEHNR and CDR2 FQNEAQ (reference sequence). Termini included, the CDR3 measures 24 amino acids. This CDR3 is CASSSKTNTGELFFGAGDVKTQYF.

This clonotype was recorded many times. This chain joins TRBV9 and TRBJ2-7; no reliable D call. CDR3 length: 15 amino acids. Trimming cost V 4 bases and J 0 bases, with 14 bases left between them. Germline V gene lookup returns CDR1 SGDLS and CDR2 YYNGEE. The CDR3 here is CASSPTRQGSYEQYF. Here the CDR3 DNA reads TGTGCCAGCAGCCCAACCCGACAAGGCTCCTACGAGCAGTACTTC. The variable domain in full, with the rest retrieved from reference TRBV9 and TRBJ2-7, is DSGVTQTPKHLITATGQRVTLRCSPRSGDLSVYWYQQSLDQGLQFLIQYYNGEERAKGNILERFSAQQFPDLHSELNLSSLELGDSALYFCASSPTRQGSYEQYFGPGTRLTVT.

This clonotype has at least ten counts. This chain links TRBV2 with TRBJ1-3; D is unclear. Trimming removed 7 bases from V and 0 bases from J, with 7 bases in between. CDR1 and CDR2 (germline): SNHLY, FYNNEI. The CDR3 length is 13 residues. DNA of the CDR3: TGTGCCAGCATTTATACCTCTGGAAACACCATATATTTT. Its protein product is CASIYTSGNTIYF.

Points on this clonotype: In this CDR3 the conserved last residue, phenylalanine or tryptophan, is missing, so a read error is likely. This chain uses TRBV12-3 or TRBV12-4 with TRBJ1-2; D unresolved. The CDR3 is 13 amino acids. In DNA, the CDR3 is TGTGCCAGCACCGCGACGGGTTTCTATAGCTACACCTCC. Translation gives CASTATGFYSYTS.